Below, 30 T cell receptor beta chains from the same sample are listed, as sequenced in a study of shared clonotypes between healthy human individuals. This table comes from immunoSEQ multiplex PCR, and its TCRdb copy is limited to in-frame clones, with some not included. The data hold 2 million to 2.5 million clones, with just under 95% observed a single time. The sequenced sample was naive CD4+ T cells from PBMCs. Subset defined: CD45RA+ positively selected. The receptor set was obtained from a man younger than 30 in good health. Some clones in this sample may be carry-over from other donors' samples.

The CDR3 DNA is TGTGCCAGCAGCACTTACATACAGGGAGGTGGCTACACCTTC. It specifies CASSTYIQGGGYTF. This sequence joins TRBV7-8 and TRBJ1-2, with D possibly being TRBD1 (6 bases). Trimming stripped 5 bases from V and 7 bases from J, with 17 bases between. Per the germline V gene, CDR1 is SGHVS and CDR2 is FQNEAQ. The CDR3 totals 14 residues.

The chain carries TRBV7-9 and TRBJ1-2; possible D gene TRBD1, 5 bases. The CDR3 extends over 15 amino acids. V lost 4 bases to trimming and J lost 3 bases, with 15 bases between them. Germline assignment: CDR1 SEHNR and CDR2 FQNEAQ (reference sequence). For the CDR3, the DNA is TGTGCCAGCAGCTCCGGGTGGGGGGAATACTATGGCTACACCTTC. The encoded protein is CASSSGWGEYYGYTF.

This sequence joins TRBV6-5 and TRBJ1-3; D is possibly TRBD1 (5 bases). CDR1 is MNHEY and CDR2 is SVGAGI in the germline V gene. V was shortened by 6 bases and J by 4 bases, with 16 bases between the two germline ends. CDR3 length: 15 residues. CDR3 residues: CASRTSGLEGNTIYF. CDR3 DNA: TGTGCCAGCAGGACCTCAGGGTTGGAAGGAAACACCATATATTTT.

The chain carries TRBV11-2 and TRBJ2-7; 8 bases map to TRBD2. Germline CDR1 is SGHAT and CDR2 is FQNNGV. The junction had 16 bases not matched to a gene; V was cut back by 5 bases and J by 7 bases. The CDR3 consists of 16 residues. CDR3 DNA sequence: TGTGCCAGCAGCCGAGTCACGGTGGCGTCGGGGGGGGAGCAGTACTTC. This sequence encodes CASSRVTVASGGEQYF.

This clone has only a few counts. This CDR3 is also generated by other DNA sequences in the sample. V and J are TRBV30 and TRBJ1-1; D not certain. V lost 0 bases to trimming and J lost 2 bases, with 7 bases between them. This CDR3 contains 13 residues. Looked up from germline, CDR1 is GTSNPN and CDR2 is SVGIG (reference sequence). CDR3 sequence: CAWSVNRNTEAFF. In DNA, the CDR3 is TGTGCCTGGAGTGTAAACAGAAACACTGAAGCTTTCTTT.

This chain connects TRBV18 to TRBJ2-7; no clear D. Germline V gene data show CDR1 as KGHSH and CDR2 as LQKENI. The CDR3 is made up of 14 amino acids. Trimming took off 6 bases at V and 3 bases at J, with 15 bases between the two ends. DNA of the CDR3: TGTGCCAGCTCGCCCTCGAACGGCTACTACGAGCAGTACTTC. Amino acids: CASSPSNGYYEQYF.

The chain joins TRBV7-3 to TRBJ2-6; weak D call: TRBD2 (5 bases). The CDR3 has 15 residues. The germline V gene encodes CDR1 SGHTA and CDR2 FQGTGA. V was shortened by 5 bases and J by 0 bases, with 8 bases between the two germline ends. The CDR3 protein is CASSGSGSGANVLTF. In DNA, the CDR3 is TGTGCCAGCAGCGGGAGCGGCTCTGGGGCCAACGTCCTGACTTTC.

The chain couples TRBV19 to TRBJ1-5; D gene unclear. CDR1 and CDR2 (germline): LNHDA, SQIVND (reference sequence). V lost 5 bases to trimming and J lost 11 bases, with 13 bases between them. The CDR3 has 12 residues. The CDR3 loop reads CASSLSDTSQHF. CDR3 bases: TGTGCCAGTAGTCTTAGCGACACGTCCCAGCATTTT.

The chain uses TRBV4-1 and TRBJ2-7; TRBD2 matches at 13 bases. This CDR3 region has 15 residues. Germline CDR1 and CDR2: MGHRA and YSYEKL. V was clipped by 3 bases and J by 3 bases; unmatched bases: 2. CDR3 residues: CASSHGLAGVYEQYF. Written as DNA, the CDR3 is TGCGCCAGCAGCCATGGACTAGCGGGAGTCTACGAGCAGTACTTC.

The chain uses TRBV7-9 and TRBJ2-1, with no clear D. Germline V CDR1 and CDR2: SEHNR, FQNEAQ (reference sequence). V was pared by 8 bases and J by 0 bases, with 11 bases between. The CDR3 has 14 amino acids. This CDR3 reads CASVIYSSYNEQFF. CDR3 coding DNA: TGTGCCAGCGTGATTTATAGCTCCTACAATGAGCAGTTCTTC.

The rearrangement links TRBV27 to TRBJ2-7; D assignment may be TRBD1 or TRBD2 (5 bases each). The V gene lost 5 bases and the J gene lost 5 bases, with 10 bases spanning the gap. This CDR3 has 12 amino acids. Per the germline V gene, CDR1 is MNHEY and CDR2 is SMNVEV (reference sequence). The CDR3 spells CASSGGRDEQYF. DNA for the CDR3: TGTGCCAGCAGTGGGGGAAGGGACGAGCAGTACTTC.

This clone was counted once. This chain connects TRBV5-1 to TRBJ2-5; the D gene could be TRBD1 or TRBD2 (5 bases each). V was trimmed by 1 base and J by 2 bases, leaving 15 bases between them. Germline V gene lookup returns CDR1 SGHRS and CDR2 YFSETQ. The CDR3 spans 16 residues. The DNA of the CDR3 is TGCGCCAGCAGCTTGCGACCGGGACGGTTACAAGAGACCCAGTACTTC. This encodes CASSLRPGRLQETQYF.

The J gene is TRBJ1-4, the V gene TRBV19, with a weak D call TRBD1 (6 bases). The germline V and J ends were trimmed by 8 bases and 4 bases, with 11 bases remaining between them. The CDR3 runs to 13 residues. Germline CDR1 reads LNHDA; CDR2 reads SQIVND (reference sequence). The CDR3 nucleotides are TGTGCCAGTCTCGGACAGAGTAATGAAAAACTGTTTTTT. Its translation is CASLGQSNEKLFF.

This chain links TRBV30 with TRBJ1-4; D not resolved. CDR1 and CDR2 (germline): GTSNPN, SVGIG (reference sequence). The CDR3 totals 13 residues. Trimming took 5 bases from V and 0 from J, leaving 7 bases between them. The CDR3 region is CAWGEATNEKLFF. CDR3 bases: TGTGCCTGGGGGGAAGCAACTAATGAAAAACTGTTTTTT.

The CDR3 reads CASSPRPGFEQYF. CDR3 sequence (DNA): TGTGCCAGCAGTCCTCGCCCGGGCTTCGAGCAGTACTTC. The V gene is TRBV27, the J gene TRBJ2-7, with no clear D. V lost 5 bases and J 6 bases, leaving 14 bases between the germline ends. CDR1 and CDR2 (germline): MNHEY, SMNVEV (reference sequence). The CDR3 extends over 13 amino acids.

The CDR3 DNA sequence: TGTGCCAGCAGATCCGGGACTAGCGGGGTTAATGAGCAGTTCTTC. Amino acid sequence: CASRSGTSGVNEQFF. This sequence joins TRBV6-5 and TRBJ2-1, with 13 positions matching TRBD2. CDR1 MNHEY and CDR2 SVGAGI come from the germline V gene. The CDR3 covers 15 residues. With V trimmed by 6 bases and J by 7 bases, 6 bases remained unmatched.

The rearrangement uses TRBV9 and TRBJ2-1; 9 bases line up with TRBD2. CDR1 is SGDLS and CDR2 is YYNGEE in the germline V gene. V gave up 0 bases and J gave up 9 bases; unmatched junction bases: 7. The CDR3 is 15 residues long. CDR3 DNA sequence: TGTGCCAGCAGCGTAGAAGGTAGCGGGGGACGTGAGCAGTTCTTC. Protein product: CASSVEGSGGREQFF. Based on the CDR3 plus reference TRBV9 and TRBJ2-1, the full variable domain is DSGVTQTPKHLITATGQRVTLRCSPRSGDLSVYWYQQSLDQGLQFLIQYYNGEERAKGNILERFSAQQFPDLHSELNLSSLELGDSALYFCASSVEGSGGREQFFGPGTRLTVL.

This sequence joins TRBV25-1 and TRBJ2-2; D may match TRBD1 or TRBD2 (5 bases each). CDR3 length: 14 amino acids. In germline, CDR1 is MGHDK, CDR2 SYGVNS. The germline V and J ends were trimmed by 2 bases and 4 bases, with 8 bases remaining between them. For the CDR3, the DNA is TGTGCCAGCAGTGAACAGGGACCCACCGGGGAGCTGTTTTTT. Translated: CASSEQGPTGELFF.

This clone has just a few counts. The gene calls are TRBV2 and TRBJ1-5, with a possible D match to TRBD1 (5 bases). The V end lost 4 bases, the J end lost 6 bases, and 13 bases lay between the germline ends. Per the germline V gene, CDR1 is SNHLY and CDR2 is FYNNEI. The CDR3 is made up of 14 amino acids. The CDR3 is CASSGRLGGQPQHF. CDR3 bases: TGTGCCAGCAGTGGGAGGTTGGGGGGTCAGCCCCAGCATTTT.

The chain combines TRBV18 with TRBJ1-1; 7 nucleotides agree with TRBD1. V lost 6 bases and J lost 5; bases outside the gene matches: 9. The CDR3 contains 14 residues. CDR1 and CDR2 from the germline V gene are KGHSH and LQKENI. This CDR3 reads CASSDRIEVTEAFF. CDR3 nucleotide sequence: TGTGCCAGCTCGGACAGGATTGAGGTGACTGAAGCTTTCTTT.

Notes on this clone: Other nucleotide sequences in the sample specify the same CDR3. The rearrangement uses TRBV5-1 and TRBJ2-6; D remains unclear. Germline CDR1 SGHRS, CDR2 YFSETQ. The CDR3 has 15 amino acids. V gave up 0 bases and J gave up 2 bases, with 6 bases separating them. The DNA for the CDR3 is TGCGCCAGCAGCTTGGGTGACGCTGGGGCCAACGTCCTGACTTTC. This codes for CASSLGDAGANVLTF.

The rearrangement uses TRBV10-3 and TRBJ1-1, with D unclear. The CDR3 is made up of 12 amino acids. Germline CDR1 ENHRY, CDR2 SYGVKD. V shed 9 bases and J shed 4 bases, with 12 bases lying between them. CDR3 sequence (DNA): TGTGCCATGGGTCAGAGGCCCACTGAAGCTTTCTTT. Protein sequence: CAMGQRPTEAFF.

This chain connects TRBV1 to TRBJ2-2; whether TRBD1, the table's D call, matches the DNA was not checked. TRBV1 counts as a pseudogene. The CDR3 runs to 15 residues. The CDR3 protein is CTSSPPSGCTGELFF. CDR3 nucleotides: TGCACCAGCAGCCCCCCCTCTGGCTGCACCGGGGAGCTGTTTTTT.

This chain joins TRBV18 and TRBJ1-2, with D unresolved. The CDR3 has 13 residues. Germline values: CDR1 KGHSH, CDR2 LQKENI. V dropped 0 bases and J dropped 4 bases, with 6 bases sitting between them. CDR3 residues: CASSPPESYGYTF. The CDR3 DNA sequence: TGTGCCAGCTCACCACCGGAGAGCTATGGCTACACCTTC.

The CDR3 is CASSYSSGSHYEQYF. Written as DNA, the CDR3 is TGTGCCAGCAGTTACTCTAGCGGGAGTCACTACGAGCAGTACTTC. This chain joins TRBV6-5 and TRBJ2-5; TRBD2 matches at 9 bases. The end of the DNA fits TRBJ2-7 better, so the J call may be wrong. This CDR3 contains 15 residues. Germline V lookup: CDR1 MNHEY, CDR2 SVGAGI.

The chain couples TRBV11-2 to TRBJ2-1; the D gene could be TRBD1 or TRBD2 (5 bases each). V was shortened by 5 bases and J by 4 bases, with 15 bases between the two germline ends. CDR1 and CDR2 (germline): SGHAT, FQNNGV. This CDR3 spans 15 amino acids. The CDR3 loop reads CASSRGAYTYNEQFF. CDR3 sequence (DNA): TGTGCCAGCAGCCGAGGGGCCTATACTTACAATGAGCAGTTCTTC.

The J gene is TRBJ2-6, the V gene TRBV19, with D hard to call. With 4 bases removed from V and 0 bases from J, the gap between germline ends came to 7 bases. The CDR3 has 15 residues. Germline lookup yields CDR1 LNHDA and CDR2 SQIVND (reference sequence). The CDR3 is CASSRSSSGANVLTF. The CDR3 DNA sequence: TGTGCCAGTAGTAGAAGCAGCTCTGGGGCCAACGTCCTGACTTTC.

This chain connects TRBV6-1 to TRBJ2-5; D uncertain. Trimming stripped 7 bases from V and 9 bases from J, with 12 bases between. CDR3 length: 11 residues. In germline, CDR1 is MNHNS, CDR2 SASEGT. CDR3 bases: TGTGCCAGCAATAGGGAAGTATCCCAGTACTTC. This sequence encodes CASNREVSQYF.

V and J are TRBV7-2 and TRBJ2-3; D gene uncertain. Germline CDR1 is SGHTA and CDR2 is FQGNSA. Trimming pared 1 base from V and 0 bases from J, leaving 11 bases between. This CDR3 is 16 amino acids long. The CDR3 nucleotides are TGTGCCAGCAGCTTAGAATCCGGCCTTAGCACAGATACGCAGTATTTT. Protein: CASSLESGLSTDTQYF.

This clone occurred once. The CDR3 nucleotides are TGTGCCAGCAGTTCCCCGGACAGTCCCTACGAGCAGTACTTC. This codes for CASSSPDSPYEQYF. The chain links TRBV28 to TRBJ2-7; the D gene is possibly TRBD1 (6 bases). The CDR3 has 14 amino acids. The V end lost 4 bases, the J end lost 2 bases, and 12 bases lay between the germline ends. Germline assignment: CDR1 MDHEN and CDR2 SYDVKM.